This T cell receptor (beta chain) was recovered during a study of T cell repertoires in cytomegalovirus infection. Study findings and constraints: CMV-specific HLA-C-restricted TCR beta clonotypes dominated the ex vivo response. CMV carriers with the relevant HLA were identified by cumulative public TCR beta family frequency.

TCRdb re-called the reads through MiXCR, storing one row per CDR3 protein. The sample gives more than 150,000 distinct CDR3 sequences, 20% to 30% of which show up once; approximately 11% is in the top ten. V dropped 4 bases and J dropped 7; count of bases not matched to a gene: 3. There are 12 residues in the CDR3. The table lists this clonotype with a few counts. The antigen remains undetermined. This receptor was obtained from a human donor in good health (CMV status not recorded). Some clones in this sample may be carry-over from other donors' samples. Material for sequencing was PBMCs. The rearrangement joins TRBV12-3 or TRBV12-4 to TRBJ1-2, with 7 bases identical to TRBD1. The CDR3 reads CASSSGQAGYTF. The CDR3 nucleotides read TGTGCCAGCAGTTCCGGACAGGCTGGCTACACCTTC.